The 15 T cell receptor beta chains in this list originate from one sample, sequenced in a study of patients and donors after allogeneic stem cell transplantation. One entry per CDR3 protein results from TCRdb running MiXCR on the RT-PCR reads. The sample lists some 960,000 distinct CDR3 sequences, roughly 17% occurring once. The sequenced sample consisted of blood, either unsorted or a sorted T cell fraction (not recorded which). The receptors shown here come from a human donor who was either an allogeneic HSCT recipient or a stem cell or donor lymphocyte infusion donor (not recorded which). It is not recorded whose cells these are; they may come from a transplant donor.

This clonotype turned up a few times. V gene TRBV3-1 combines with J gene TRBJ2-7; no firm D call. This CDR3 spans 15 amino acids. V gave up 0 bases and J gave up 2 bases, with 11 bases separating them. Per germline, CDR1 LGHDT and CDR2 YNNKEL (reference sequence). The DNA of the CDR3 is TGTGCCAGCAGCCAAGATTCGAGACCCACCTACGAGCAGTACTTC. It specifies CASSQDSRPTYEQYF.

The CDR3 sequence: CATSRLLAGALDEQFF. Here the CDR3 DNA reads TGTGCCACCAGCAGACTACTAGCGGGGGCCCTCGATGAGCAGTTCTTC. The chain uses TRBV15 and TRBJ2-1, with 11 bases aligning to TRBD2. The CDR3 is made up of 16 amino acids. The germline gives CDR1 LNHNV, CDR2 YYDKDF (reference sequence). V lost 2 bases and J lost 8; bases outside the gene matches: 8. Full variable domain (rest looked up from reference TRBV15 and TRBJ2-1): DAMVIQNPRYQVTQFGKPVTLSCSQTLNHNVMYWYQQKSSQAPKLLFHYYDKDFNNEADTPDNFQSRRPNTSFCFLDIRSPGLGDTAMYLCATSRLLAGALDEQFFGPGTRLTVL.

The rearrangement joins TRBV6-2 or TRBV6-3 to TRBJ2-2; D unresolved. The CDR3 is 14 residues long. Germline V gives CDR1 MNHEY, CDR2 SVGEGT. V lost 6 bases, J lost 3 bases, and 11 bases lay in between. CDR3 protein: CASRGLEYTGELFF. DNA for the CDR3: TGTGCCAGCAGGGGTTTGGAGTACACCGGGGAGCTGTTTTTT.

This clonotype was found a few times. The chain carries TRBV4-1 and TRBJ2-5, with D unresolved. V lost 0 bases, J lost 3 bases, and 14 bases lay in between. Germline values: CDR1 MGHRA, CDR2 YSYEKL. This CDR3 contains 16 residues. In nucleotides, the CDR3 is TGCGCCAGCAGCCAAGAGGGATTGGGGTTTGAAGAGACCCAGTACTTC. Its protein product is CASSQEGLGFEETQYF.

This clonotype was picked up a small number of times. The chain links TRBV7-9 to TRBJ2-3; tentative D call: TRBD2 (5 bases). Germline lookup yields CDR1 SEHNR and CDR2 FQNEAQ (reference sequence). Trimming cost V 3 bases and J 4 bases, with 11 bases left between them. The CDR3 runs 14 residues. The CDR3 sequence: CASSFTRPADTQYF. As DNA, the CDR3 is TGTGCCAGCAGCTTCACTAGACCGGCAGATACGCAGTATTTT.

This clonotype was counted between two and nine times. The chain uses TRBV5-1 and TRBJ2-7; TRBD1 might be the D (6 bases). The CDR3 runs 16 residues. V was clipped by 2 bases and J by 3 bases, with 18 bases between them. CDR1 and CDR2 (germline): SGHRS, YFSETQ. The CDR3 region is CASSFGQTGPNYEQYF. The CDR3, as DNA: TGCGCCAGCAGCTTCGGACAGACTGGACCCAACTACGAGCAGTACTTC.

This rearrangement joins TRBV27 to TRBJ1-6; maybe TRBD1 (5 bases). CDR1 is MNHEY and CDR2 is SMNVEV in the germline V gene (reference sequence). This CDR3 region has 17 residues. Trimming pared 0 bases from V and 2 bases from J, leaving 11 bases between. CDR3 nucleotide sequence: TGTGCCAGCAGTTTATCGGCAGGGCAGGCCTATAATTCACCCCTCCACTTT. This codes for CASSLSAGQAYNSPLHF.

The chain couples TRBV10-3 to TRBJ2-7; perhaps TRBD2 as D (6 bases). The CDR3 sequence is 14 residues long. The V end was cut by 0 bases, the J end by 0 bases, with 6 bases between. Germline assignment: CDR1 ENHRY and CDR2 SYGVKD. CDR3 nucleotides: TGTGCCATCAGTGAGTCGACTAGCTCCTACGAGCAGTACTTC. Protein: CAISESTSSYEQYF.

CDR3 region: CAWKRREHPEQYF. CDR3 sequence (DNA): TGTGCCTGGAAACGGCGGGAACATCCCGAGCAGTACTTC. This chain uses TRBV30 with TRBJ2-7, with D perhaps matching TRBD2 (6 bases). Looked up from germline, CDR1 is GTSNPN and CDR2 is SVGIG (reference sequence). The CDR3 is made up of 13 amino acids. Trimming shortened V by 4 bases and J by 6 bases, and 16 bases separated the two germline ends. Filled out from reference TRBV30 and TRBJ2-7, the complete variable domain reads SQTIHQWPATLVQPVGSPLSLECTVEGTSNPNLYWYRQAAGRGLQLLFYSVGIGQISSEVPQNLSASRPQDRQFILSSKKLLLSDSGFYLCAWKRREHPEQYFGPGTRLTVT.

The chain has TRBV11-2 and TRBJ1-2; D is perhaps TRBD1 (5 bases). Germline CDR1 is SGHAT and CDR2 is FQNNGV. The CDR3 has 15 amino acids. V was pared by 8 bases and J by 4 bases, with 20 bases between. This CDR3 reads CASGKRRDLGYGYTF. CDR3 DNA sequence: TGTGCCAGCGGGAAAAGGAGGGACTTAGGCTATGGCTACACCTTC.

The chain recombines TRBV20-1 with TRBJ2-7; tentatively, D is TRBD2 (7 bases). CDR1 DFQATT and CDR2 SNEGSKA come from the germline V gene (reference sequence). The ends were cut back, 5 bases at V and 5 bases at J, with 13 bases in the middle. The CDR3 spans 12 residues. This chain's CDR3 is CSAEEGGHEQYF. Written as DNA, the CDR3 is TGCAGTGCTGAGGAGGGGGGGCACGAGCAGTACTTC.

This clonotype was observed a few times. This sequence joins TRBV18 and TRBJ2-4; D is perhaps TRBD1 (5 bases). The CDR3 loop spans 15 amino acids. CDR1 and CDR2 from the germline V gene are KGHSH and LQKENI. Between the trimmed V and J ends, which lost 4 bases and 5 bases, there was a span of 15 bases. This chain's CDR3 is CASSQTVPPENIQYF. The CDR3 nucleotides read TGTGCCAGCTCACAGACAGTTCCCCCCGAAAACATTCAGTACTTC.

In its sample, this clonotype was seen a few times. In nucleotides, the CDR3 is TGTGCCAGCAGTGAAATCCGGCGAGCTAGTTCCTACGAGCAGTACTTC. Its translation: CASSEIRRASSYEQYF. The chain uses TRBV2 and TRBJ2-7; D ambiguous. The CDR3 is 16 residues long. V shed 2 bases and J shed 1 base, with 15 bases lying between them. The V gene's germline CDR1 is SNHLY and CDR2 FYNNEI.

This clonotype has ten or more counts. The CDR3 loop is CATSEAALPKDTGELFF. CDR3 nucleotide sequence: TGTGCCACCAGTGAGGCTGCCCTACCCAAGGACACCGGGGAGCTGTTTTTT. This chain connects TRBV24-1 to TRBJ2-2; no clear D gene. Trimming left V 4 bases short and J 3 bases short, with 17 bases between. Germline CDR1 is KGHDR and CDR2 is SFDVKD. The CDR3 sequence is 17 residues long.

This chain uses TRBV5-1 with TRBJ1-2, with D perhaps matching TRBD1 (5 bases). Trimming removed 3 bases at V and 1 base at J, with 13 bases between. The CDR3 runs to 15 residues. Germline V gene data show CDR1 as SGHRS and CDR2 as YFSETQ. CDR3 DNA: TGCGCCAGCAGCTCCCGGGGACGGAGTAACTATGGCTACACCTTC. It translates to CASSSRGRSNYGYTF.